A selection of T cell receptor beta chains follows, all from one sample in a study of blood T cell repertoires in COVID-19. Sequencing used immunoSEQ multiplex PCR; TCRdb keeps in-frame clones, though not all of them. This sample has 150,000 to 160,000 clones, with around 85% found just once. Sequencing was performed on peripheral blood. The receptor source for this set is a man aged 55-75 years with COVID-19, enrolled during active disease. CDR3s include the opening cysteine and the closing phenylalanine or tryptophan. A D gene is named only where the DNA matches it firmly. Part of the rows lack a size; the others show once, few, many or a class for expanded clones.

size	V	D	J	CDR3	DNA
-	TRBV9	-	TRBJ1-1	CASSSSQSTEAFF	TGTGCCAGCAGCTCGAGCCAATCCACTGAAGCTTTCTTT
-	TRBV7-3	TRBD1	TRBJ1-1	CASSFQGANTEAFF	TGTGCCAGCAGCTTCCAGGGGGCAAACACTGAAGCTTTCTTT
-	TRBV6-6	-	TRBJ1-5	CASSLQGVGNQPQHF	TGTGCCAGCAGCCTACAGGGAGTAGGCAATCAGCCCCAGCATTTT
few	TRBV7-2	-	TRBJ2-7	CASSLLIEARDWYF	TGTGCCAGCAGCTTACTTATCGAGGCCCGGGACTGGTACTTC
-	TRBV27	TRBD1	TRBJ2-5	CASSSTRGRETQYF	TGTGCCAGCAGTTCGACCAGGGGGCGAGAGACCCAGTACTTC
-	TRBV2	-	TRBJ1-5	CASRDTPRGNQPQHF	TGTGCCAGCAGAGACACACCCAGAGGCAATCAGCCCCAGCATTTT
-	TRBV29-1	TRBD1	TRBJ2-2	CSATGTGLDTGELFF	TGCAGCGCTACCGGGACAGGGTTGGACACCGGGGAGCTGTTTTTT
many	TRBV27	-	TRBJ2-7	CASGSGTYPSYEQYF	TGTGCCAGCGGGTCCGGGACATATCCCTCCTACGAGCAGTACTTC
once	TRBV5-8	-	TRBJ2-5	CASSFRSTWETQYF	TGTGCCAGCAGCTTCCGTTCAACATGGGAGACCCAGTACTTC
once	TRBV7-8	-	TRBJ2-7	CASSPGTDYSYEQYF	TGTGCCAGCAGCCCTGGGACTGATTACTCCTACGAGCAGTACTTC
-	TRBV19	TRBD1	TRBJ2-1	CASSTRDRGNEQFF	TGTGCCAGTAGTACCCGGGACAGGGGCAATGAGCAGTTCTTC
-	TRBV6-6	-	TRBJ2-2	CASRSPGQTAGELFF	TGTGCCAGCAGGTCTCCGGGACAAACAGCCGGGGAGCTGTTTTTT
once	TRBV19	TRBD1	TRBJ1-1	CASSWGQGGDTEAFF	TGTGCCAGTAGTTGGGGACAGGGAGGCGACACTGAAGCTTTCTTT
once	TRBV7-9	-	TRBJ1-4	CASSGGKTNEKLFF	TGTGCCAGCAGCGGAGGGAAGACTAATGAAAAACTGTTTTTT
-	TRBV6-6	-	TRBJ2-7	CASSAGPRYEQYF	TGTGCCAGCAGTGCGGGACCCCGCTACGAGCAGTACTTC
once	TRBV7-3	TRBD1	TRBJ2-3	CASSQQGQSRTDTQYF	TGTGCCAGCAGCCAGCAGGGACAGTCGAGGACAGATACGCAGTATTTT
-	TRBV24-1	TRBD2	TRBJ2-1	CATSDSLPGLAEGEQFF	TGTGCCACCAGTGACTCTCTTCCGGGACTAGCGGAGGGTGAGCAGTTCTTC
-	TRBV5-6	-	TRBJ1-6	CASSPMDSGAGSPLHF	TGTGCCAGCAGCCCTATGGACAGCGGGGCCGGTTCACCCCTCCACTTT
-	TRBV28	-	TRBJ1-2	CASSFRSGYTF	TGTGCCAGCAGTTTTAGGAGTGGCTACACCTTC
-	TRBV19	-	TRBJ1-5	CASSVGGDSNQPQHF	TGTGCCAGTAGTGTGGGGGGAGATAGCAATCAGCCCCAGCATTTT
-	TRBV11-2	TRBD1	TRBJ1-2	CASSLSTGLGYGYTF	TGTGCCAGCAGCCTTTCGACAGGGCTAGGCTATGGCTACACCTTC
-	TRBV5-1	-	TRBJ2-2	CASSKAGNTGELFF	TGCGCCAGCAGCAAGGCAGGGAACACCGGGGAGCTGTTTTTT
-	TRBV24-1	TRBD2	TRBJ2-1	CATSGGGSYNEQFF	TGTGCCACCAGTGGCGGGGGCTCCTACAATGAGCAGTTCTTC
few	TRBV27	TRBD1	TRBJ1-6	CASIGQGFNSPLHF	TGTGCCAGCATCGGACAGGGTTTTAATTCACCCCTCCACTTT
-	TRBV19	-	TRBJ2-7	CASSIQDSSYEQYF	TGTGCCAGTAGTATCCAGGATTCCTCCTACGAGCAGTACTTC
few	TRBV5-6	-	TRBJ1-6	CASSLLTGNNSPLHF	TGTGCCAGCAGCTTATTAACGGGAAATAATTCACCCCTCCACTTT
-	TRBV6-5	-	TRBJ1-1	CASSYSKSHLNTEAFF	TGTGCCAGCAGTTACTCTAAGAGCCACCTTAACACTGAAGCTTTCTTT
few	TRBV5-6	-	TRBJ2-5	CASSLATFGTQYF	TGTGCCAGCAGCTTGGCAACCTTCGGGACCCAGTACTTC
few	TRBV12-3/TRBV12-4	-	TRBJ1-5	CASSSRLNQPQHF	TGTGCCAGCAGTTCCAGATTGAATCAGCCCCAGCATTTT
-	TRBV2	-	TRBJ2-1	CASRISYMWERKRNEQFF	TGTGCCAGCAGAATATCCTACATGTGGGAGAGGAAAAGGAATGAGCAGTTCTTC
-	TRBV28	-	TRBJ1-5	CASSWAGPGNQPQHF	TGTGCCAGCAGCTGGGCGGGGCCGGGCAATCAGCCCCAGCATTTT
-	TRBV28	TRBD1	TRBJ1-1	CASSRLGQGAENTEAFF	TGTGCCAGCAGTCGTCTGGGACAGGGGGCCGAGAACACTGAAGCTTTCTTT
few	TRBV28	TRBD1	TRBJ1-3	CASSLHSVGQGGDTIYF	TGTGCCAGCAGTCTGCATTCAGTGGGACAGGGGGGAGACACCATATATTTT
once	TRBV10-3	TRBD2	TRBJ2-7	CATTLRAGGSYEQYF	TGTGCCACCACCTTGAGAGCGGGAGGATCCTACGAGCAGTACTTC
once	TRBV7-8	-	TRBJ1-6	CASSRGAGASTSPLHF	TGTGCCAGCAGCCGAGGGGCTGGGGCGTCGACTTCACCCCTCCACTTT
-	TRBV6-5	-	TRBJ1-1	CASSPSLTEAFF	TGTGCCAGCAGTCCAAGCCTGACTGAAGCTTTCTTT
-	TRBV19	TRBD2	TRBJ2-1	CASSMRGLAGGLTNEQFF	TGTGCCAGTAGTATGCGTGGCCTAGCGGGAGGCCTGACCAATGAGCAGTTCTTC
-	TRBV7-8	TRBD1	TRBJ2-7	CASSVTGIPYEQYF	TGTGCCAGCAGCGTGACAGGGATTCCTTACGAGCAGTACTTC
once	TRBV6-6	TRBD2	TRBJ2-7	CASTQREGSKSYEQYF	TGTGCCAGCACTCAACGGGAGGGTTCCAAGAGCTACGAGCAGTACTTC
-	TRBV18	TRBD1	TRBJ1-3	CASSPLESGQGRNTIYF	TGTGCCAGCTCACCACTAGAGTCGGGACAGGGGAGGAACACCATATATTTT
few	TRBV19	TRBD1	TRBJ1-2	CASRPSPGQGGGYTF	TGTGCCAGTAGACCCTCTCCGGGACAGGGGGGTGGCTACACCTTC